Below are 8 T cell receptor beta chains sequenced from a single sample in a study of blood T cell repertoires in COVID-19. Clones were read by immunoSEQ multiplex PCR, and TCRdb kept only the in-frame ones, dropping some. Here the sample spans about 300,000 clones, more than 80% being singletons. The specimen was peripheral blood. The receptors shown here come from a man aged 18 to 35 who had recovered from COVID-19.

The CDR3 bases are TGTGCCAGCAGTGATCTACGGACAGGGGAGGAAAAACTGTTTTTT. Protein: CASSDLRTGEEKLFF. The chain links TRBV6-6 to TRBJ1-4, with 9 bases matching TRBD1. Germline V gene data show CDR1 as MNHNY and CDR2 as SVGAGI (reference sequence). V lost 5 bases to trimming and J lost 8 bases; unmatched junction nucleotides: 9. This CDR3 region has 15 residues.

The rearrangement links TRBV9 to TRBJ2-2; D is perhaps TRBD2 (5 bases). Germline assignment: CDR1 SGDLS and CDR2 YYNGEE. The CDR3 runs to 17 residues. Trimming removed 3 bases from V and 1 base from J, with 16 bases in between. CDR3 in DNA: TGTGCCAGCAGCGGTACGGATAGTGGGAGGAACACCGGGGAGCTGTTTTTT. This gives the protein CASSGTDSGRNTGELFF.

This chain links TRBV6-5 with TRBJ1-3; TRBD1 aligns across 11 bases. Per the germline V gene, CDR1 is MNHEY and CDR2 is SVGAGI. This CDR3 region has 16 residues. Unmatched junction bases numbered 5, after V lost 2 bases and J lost 5 bases. For the CDR3, the DNA is TGTGCCAGCAGTTACGGGGGGACAGGGGGTCGAAACACCATATATTTT. The encoded protein is CASSYGGTGGRNTIYF.

This chain joins TRBV6-5 and TRBJ2-5; D perhaps matches TRBD1 (6 bases). Trimming left V 6 bases short and J 4 bases short, with 9 bases between. CDR1 is MNHEY, CDR2 SVGAGI, per germline. CDR3 size: 12 residues. CDR3 sequence: CASSQTGETQYF. The CDR3 DNA sequence: TGTGCCAGCAGCCAGACAGGAGAGACCCAGTACTTC.

The chain recombines TRBV18 with TRBJ1-1, with D maybe TRBD1 (5 bases). Trimming shortened V by 3 bases and J by 7 bases, and 12 bases separated the two germline ends. This CDR3 has 13 residues. Germline assignment: CDR1 KGHSH and CDR2 LQKENI. The CDR3 region is CASSPSREGEAFF. The CDR3 nucleotides are TGTGCCAGCTCACCCAGCAGGGAAGGTGAAGCTTTCTTT.

Here the CDR3 DNA reads TGTGCCAGCAGCCAAGATCAGGGTACTACGATACTAGCCAAAAACATTCAGTACTTC. Translated, it gives CASSQDQGTTILAKNIQYF. The chain uses TRBV3-1 (or the pseudogene TRBV3-2) and TRBJ2-4; TRBD1 might be the D (5 bases). The CDR3 runs 19 residues. Per the germline V gene, CDR1 is LGHDT and CDR2 is YNNKEL (reference sequence). Trimming removed 0 bases at V and 0 bases at J, with 18 bases between.

The CDR3 coding sequence is TGCAGCGTTGAAGAGGCGGATTCTAACTATGGCTACACCTTC. Translation gives CSVEEADSNYGYTF. The gene calls are TRBV29-1 and TRBJ1-2; D remains ambiguous. V gave up 0 bases and J gave up 0 bases, with 8 bases separating them. This CDR3 region has 14 residues. Germline CDR1 SQVTM, CDR2 ANQGSEA.

The V call is TRBV7-3, the J call TRBJ2-1; 11 nucleotides match TRBD2. CDR1 and CDR2 (germline): SGHTA, FQGTGA. The CDR3 has 15 residues. The ends lost 4 bases at V and 8 bases at J; junction bases unmatched: 7. DNA for the CDR3: TGTGCCAGCAGCTCACTAGCGGGAGTTGGAGATGAGCAGTTCTTC. Encoded protein: CASSSLAGVGDEQFF.